One sample yielded the 24 T cell receptor beta chains listed below, sequenced in a study of blood T cell repertoires in COVID-19. Profiling relied on immunoSEQ multiplex PCR, and the TCRdb table lists in-frame clones only, not all of them. The sample consists of about 180,000 clones, around 87% of them appearing once. The material sequenced was peripheral blood. These receptors all stem from a woman aged 25 to 39 with active or convalescent COVID-19.

The V and J genes are TRBV19 and TRBJ1-2; D is unclear. Per the germline V gene, CDR1 is LNHDA and CDR2 is SQIVND (reference sequence). Trimming left V 9 bases short and J 0 bases short, with 17 bases between. The CDR3 extends over 15 amino acids. The DNA for the CDR3 is TGTGCCAGCAAAAGGGCGGGGTCTACTAACTATGGCTACACCTTC. Its protein product is CASKRAGSTNYGYTF. Together with reference TRBV19 and TRBJ1-2, the CDR3 gives the full variable domain: DGGITQSPKYLFRKEGQNVTLSCEQNLNHDAMYWYRQDPGQGLRLIYYSQIVNDFQKGDIAEGYSVSREKKESFPLTVTSAQKNPTAFYLCASKRAGSTNYGYTFGSGTRLTVV.

The V call is TRBV27, the J call TRBJ1-4; 7 bases match TRBD1. The CDR3 consists of 14 residues. The trim removed 4 bases at V and 7 bases at J, leaving 6 bases unmatched. CDR1 is MNHEY, CDR2 SMNVEV, per germline (reference sequence). The CDR3 DNA sequence: TGTGCCAGCAGTTATTACAGGGGCGGTGAAAAACTGTTTTTT. Translating gives CASSYYRGGEKLFF. The full variable domain, completed using reference TRBV27 and TRBJ1-4, is EAQVTQNPRYLITVTGKKLTVTCSQNMNHEYMSWYRQDPGLGLRQIYYSMNVEVTDKGDVPEGYKVSRKEKRNFPLILESPSPNQTSLYFCASSYYRGGEKLFFGSGTQLSVL.

The gene calls are TRBV10-3 and TRBJ1-2, with 10 nucleotides matching TRBD1. Trimming at V came to 4 bases and at J to 1 base, leaving 6 bases not matched to a gene. CDR3 size: 16 residues. Germline CDR1 ENHRY, CDR2 SYGVKD. The chain's CDR3 is CAISGSGQGGNYGYTF. The CDR3 DNA reads as TGTGCCATCAGTGGGTCTGGACAGGGGGGTAACTATGGCTACACCTTC.

This clone was detected only a few times. The chain is built from TRBV6-5 and TRBJ1-4, with a possible D match to TRBD1 (5 bases). The germline CDR1 and CDR2 sequences are MNHEY and SVGAGI. Trimming took 4 bases from V and 0 from J, leaving 9 bases between them. CDR3 length: 15 amino acids. The CDR3 bases are TGTGCCAGCAGTTTCCAACAGGCAACTAATGAAAAACTGTTTTTT. Its protein product is CASSFQQATNEKLFF.

The V gene is TRBV28, the J gene TRBJ2-3; the D is unclear. The V end lost 3 bases, the J end lost 3 bases, and 7 bases lay between the germline ends. Germline assignment: CDR1 MDHEN and CDR2 SYDVKM. The CDR3 length is 13 residues. The CDR3 spells CASSFAETDTQYF. The CDR3 nucleotides read TGTGCCAGCAGTTTCGCAGAAACAGATACGCAGTATTTT. Filled out from reference TRBV28 and TRBJ2-3, the complete variable domain reads DVKVTQSSRYLVKRTGEKVFLECVQDMDHENMFWYRQDPGLGLRLIYFSYDVKMKEKGDIPEGYSVSREKKERFSLILESASTNQTSMYLCASSFAETDTQYFGPGTRLTVL.

This clone occurred a few times. The chain has TRBV30 and TRBJ1-1; a weak D match, TRBD1 (6 bases). V dropped 2 bases and J dropped 3 bases, with 10 bases sitting between them. This CDR3 region has 13 residues. Germline V lookup: CDR1 GTSNPN, CDR2 SVGIG (reference sequence). The DNA for the CDR3 is TGTGCCTGGAGTACAGGGTTTGACACTGAAGCTTTCTTT. Translating it yields CAWSTGFDTEAFF.

The CDR3 region is CASSSPIQANYGYTF. Written as DNA, the CDR3 is TGTGCCAGCAGCTCACCCATACAGGCTAACTATGGCTACACCTTC. The rearrangement links TRBV5-6 to TRBJ1-2, with D possibly being TRBD1 (5 bases). CDR3 length: 15 amino acids. Trimming cost V 3 bases and J 0 bases, with 12 bases left between them. Germline values: CDR1 SGHDT, CDR2 YYEEEE.

Of note for this clone: This sample includes further DNA sequences coding for the same CDR3. The chain recombines TRBV5-1 with TRBJ2-3, with TRBD2 matching 7 bases. CDR3 length: 15 amino acids. V shed 3 bases, J shed 1 base, and the junction held 5 bases outside the gene matches. Germline lookup yields CDR1 SGHRS and CDR2 YFSETQ. In nucleotides, the CDR3 is TGCGCCAGCAGCTCGTCCCGGGGGGGCACAGATACGCAGTATTTT. It encodes CASSSSRGGTDTQYF.

This chain uses TRBV19 with TRBJ2-5, with 9 bases identical to TRBD2. From germline, CDR1 is LNHDA and CDR2 SQIVND (reference sequence). CDR3 size: 19 residues. The V segment lost 7 bases and the J segment 5 bases; nucleotides outside the gene matches: 23. The CDR3 bases are TGTGCCAGTACTGAGCGGGGGATACGAGCGGGAGGATCTCATGAGACCCAGTACTTC. This encodes CASTERGIRAGGSHETQYF. Full variable domain (missing parts from reference TRBV19 and TRBJ2-5): DGGITQSPKYLFRKEGQNVTLSCEQNLNHDAMYWYRQDPGQGLRLIYYSQIVNDFQKGDIAEGYSVSREKKESFPLTVTSAQKNPTAFYLCASTERGIRAGGSHETQYFGPGTRLLVL.

This chain links TRBV2 with TRBJ2-5, with TRBD2 matching 12 bases. The germline gives CDR1 SNHLY, CDR2 FYNNEI. This CDR3 has 14 amino acids. J lost 6 bases, V lost 4 bases, and 3 bases had no gene match. The CDR3, as DNA: TGTGCCAGCAGTGGACTAGCGGGGGAACAGACCCAGTACTTC. This sequence encodes CASSGLAGEQTQYF.

V gene TRBV10-1 combines with J gene TRBJ2-3, with TRBD2 matching 12 bases. CDR1 is WNHNN and CDR2 is SYGVQD in the germline V gene (reference sequence). The CDR3 length is 14 residues. The junction had 6 bases not matched to a gene; V was cut back by 10 bases and J by 4 bases. As DNA, the CDR3 is TGCGCCACCGCGACTAGCGGGAGCGCAGATACGCAGTATTTT. Translated, it gives CATATSGSADTQYF.

This chain uses TRBV6-5 with TRBJ2-1; D is perhaps TRBD2 (5 bases). V was cut by 8 bases and J by 5 bases, with 16 bases left in between. Germline loops: CDR1 MNHEY, CDR2 SVGAGI. CDR3 size: 14 residues. The DNA for the CDR3 is TGTGCCAGCCGCCTTCAACTAGGTCACAATGAGCAGTTCTTC. It yields the protein CASRLQLGHNEQFF.

The V call is TRBV19, the J call TRBJ1-5; 7 bases align to TRBD1. Per the germline V gene, CDR1 is LNHDA and CDR2 is SQIVND (reference sequence). The CDR3 length is 16 residues. The V segment lost 5 bases and the J segment 3 bases; nucleotides outside the gene matches: 10. The CDR3 reads CASSQQGGRNNQPQHF. CDR3 bases: TGTGCCAGTAGTCAGCAGGGGGGACGAAACAATCAGCCCCAGCATTTT.

The chain joins TRBV19 to TRBJ2-3; D possibly corresponds to TRBD2 (5 bases). The CDR3 length is 11 residues. Germline assignment: CDR1 LNHDA and CDR2 SQIVND (reference sequence). Trimming took off 8 bases at V and 4 bases at J, with 7 bases between the two ends. The CDR3 sequence is CASGLPDTQYF. CDR3 nucleotide sequence: TGTGCCAGTGGACTTCCAGATACGCAGTATTTT.

This CDR3 is CASSPERVGGVGNQPQHF. The CDR3 DNA reads as TGTGCCAGCAGCCCCGAGAGGGTGGGGGGAGTCGGCAATCAGCCCCAGCATTTT. The chain links TRBV9 to TRBJ1-5, with D maybe TRBD1 (5 bases). The CDR3 contains 18 residues. The ends were cut back, 4 bases at V and 2 bases at J, with 22 bases in the middle. Germline CDR1 reads SGDLS; CDR2 reads YYNGEE.

The V call is TRBV28, the J call TRBJ2-2; a weak D match, TRBD2 (6 bases). This CDR3 has 15 amino acids. Deletions cut 1 base from V and 4 bases from J, with 10 bases between. CDR1 MDHEN and CDR2 SYDVKM come from the germline V gene. The CDR3 loop is CASSLSGRGTGELFF. In DNA form, the CDR3 reads TGTGCCAGCAGTTTATCAGGGCGGGGCACCGGGGAGCTGTTTTTT. The full variable domain, rest sourced from reference TRBV28 and TRBJ2-2, is DVKVTQSSRYLVKRTGEKVFLECVQDMDHENMFWYRQDPGLGLRLIYFSYDVKMKEKGDIPEGYSVSREKKERFSLILESASTNQTSMYLCASSLSGRGTGELFFGEGSRLTVL.

The V and J genes are TRBV2 and TRBJ2-1; no clear D gene. In germline, CDR1 is SNHLY, CDR2 FYNNEI. The germline V and J ends were trimmed by 3 bases and 1 base, with 7 bases remaining between them. CDR3 length: 14 amino acids. Here the CDR3 DNA reads TGTGCCAGCAGTGATTCGGAGTCCTACAATGAGCAGTTCTTC. It encodes CASSDSESYNEQFF.

This chain uses TRBV20-1 with TRBJ2-4; 9 bases match TRBD2. This CDR3 contains 15 residues. Germline V lookup: CDR1 DFQATT, CDR2 SNEGSKA (reference sequence). J was trimmed by 5 bases and V by 3 bases; bases with no gene match: 8. For the CDR3, the DNA is TGCAGTGCTAGTAGCGGGAGTCACTCAGAAAACATTCAGTACTTC. It specifies CSASSGSHSENIQYF.

The CDR3, as DNA: TGCGCCAGCAGCCAAGAAATAGCGGGACTAGCCAAAAACATTCAGTACTTC. Its protein is CASSQEIAGLAKNIQYF. The chain uses TRBV4-1 and TRBJ2-4; TRBD2 aligns across 8 bases. The germline gives CDR1 MGHRA, CDR2 YSYEKL. After removal of 0 bases from V and 0 bases from J, the junction contained 4 bases not matched to a gene. This CDR3 spans 17 amino acids.

This clone came up a few times. This rearrangement joins TRBV5-6 to TRBJ1-5; the D is unclear. The CDR3 has 15 amino acids. V was cut by 1 base and J by 7 bases, with 15 bases left in between. From germline, CDR1 is SGHDT and CDR2 YYEEEE. CDR3: CASSLNGGLQQPQHF. CDR3 bases: TGTGCCAGCAGCTTGAACGGAGGGCTTCAACAGCCCCAGCATTTT.

The V gene is TRBV30, the J gene TRBJ1-1; 9 bases are a match to TRBD1. V was clipped by 3 bases and J by 1 base; unmatched bases: 6. Looked up from germline, CDR1 is GTSNPN and CDR2 is SVGIG (reference sequence). There are 15 residues in the CDR3. The CDR3 is CAWRDRGTGNTEAFF. DNA of the CDR3: TGTGCCTGGAGGGACAGGGGAACGGGGAACACTGAAGCTTTCTTT.

This clone was counted once. The gene calls are TRBV9 and TRBJ2-1; D is perhaps TRBD2 (6 bases). Looked up from germline, CDR1 is SGDLS and CDR2 is YYNGEE. This CDR3 has 15 residues. Trimming took 4 bases from V and 5 from J, leaving 16 bases between them. CDR3 residues: CASSTEQRGNNEQFF. The CDR3 DNA follows: TGTGCCAGCAGCACCGAACAACGGGGGAACAATGAGCAGTTCTTC.

The CDR3 here is CASSPEGGTSYGYTF. CDR3 nucleotides: TGTGCCAGCAGTCCCGAGGGGGGGACCTCCTATGGCTACACCTTC. The rearrangement links TRBV2 to TRBJ1-2, with D maybe TRBD1 (6 bases). V lost 5 bases and J 4 bases, leaving 17 bases between the germline ends. The CDR3 runs to 15 residues. From germline, CDR1 is SNHLY and CDR2 FYNNEI.

V and J are TRBV19 and TRBJ1-1, with D unresolved. Trimming removed 4 bases from V and 5 bases from J, with 11 bases in between. The length of the CDR3 is 13 residues. In germline, CDR1 is LNHDA, CDR2 SQIVND (reference sequence). The DNA for the CDR3 is TGTGCCAGTAGTACTACCGGAGGGACTGAAGCTTTCTTT. This sequence encodes CASSTTGGTEAFF.